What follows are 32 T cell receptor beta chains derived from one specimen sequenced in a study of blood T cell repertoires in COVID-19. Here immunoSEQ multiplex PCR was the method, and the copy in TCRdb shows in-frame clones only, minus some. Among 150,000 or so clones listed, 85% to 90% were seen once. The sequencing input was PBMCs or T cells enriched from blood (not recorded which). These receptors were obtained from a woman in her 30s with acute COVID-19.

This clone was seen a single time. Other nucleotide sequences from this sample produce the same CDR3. The CDR3 protein is CAWSVGGNTEAFF. The CDR3 DNA is TGTGCCTGGAGTGTAGGGGGGAACACTGAAGCTTTCTTT. This chain joins TRBV30 and TRBJ1-1, with a possible D match to TRBD1 (6 bases). Germline loops: CDR1 GTSNPN, CDR2 SVGIG (reference sequence). This CDR3 has 13 residues. Deletions cut 0 bases from V and 1 base from J, with 6 bases between.

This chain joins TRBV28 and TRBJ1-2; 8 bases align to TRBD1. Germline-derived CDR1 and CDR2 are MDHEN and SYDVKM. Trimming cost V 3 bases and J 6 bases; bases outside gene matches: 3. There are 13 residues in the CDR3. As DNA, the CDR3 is TGTGCCAGCAGTTTTCAGGGGGCCGATGGCTACACCTTC. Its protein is CASSFQGADGYTF.

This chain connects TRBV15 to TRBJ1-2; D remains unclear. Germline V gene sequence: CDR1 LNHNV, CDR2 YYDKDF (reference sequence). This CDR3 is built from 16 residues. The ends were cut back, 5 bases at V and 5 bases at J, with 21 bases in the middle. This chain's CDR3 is CATSPHREAGRYGYTF. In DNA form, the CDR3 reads TGTGCCACCAGCCCCCATCGGGAGGCAGGCCGGTATGGCTACACCTTC.

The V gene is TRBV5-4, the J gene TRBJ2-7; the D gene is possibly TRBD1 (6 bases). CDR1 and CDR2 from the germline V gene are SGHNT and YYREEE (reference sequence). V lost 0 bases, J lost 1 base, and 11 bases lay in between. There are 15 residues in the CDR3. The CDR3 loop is CASSLAQGSSYEQYF. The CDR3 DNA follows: TGTGCCAGCAGCTTGGCACAGGGCAGTTCCTACGAGCAGTACTTC.

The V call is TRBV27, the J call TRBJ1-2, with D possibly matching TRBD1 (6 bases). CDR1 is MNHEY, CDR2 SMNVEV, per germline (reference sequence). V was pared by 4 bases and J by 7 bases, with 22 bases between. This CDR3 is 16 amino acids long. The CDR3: CASSSLSSGQGIGYTF. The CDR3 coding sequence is TGTGCCAGCAGTTCGTTGTCATCAGGGCAGGGGATTGGCTACACCTTC.

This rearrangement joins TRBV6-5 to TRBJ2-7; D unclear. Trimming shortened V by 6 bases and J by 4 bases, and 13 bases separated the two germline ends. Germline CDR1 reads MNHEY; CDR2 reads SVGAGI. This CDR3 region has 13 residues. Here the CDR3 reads CASRLSGVYEQYF. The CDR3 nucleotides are TGTGCCAGCAGACTCTCCGGTGTTTACGAGCAGTACTTC.

The CDR3 DNA reads as TGTGCCAGCAGCTCTTCACCGGGGGGCTGGCCCCAGCATTTT. Translation gives CASSSSPGGWPQHF. This chain uses TRBV5-6 with TRBJ1-5, with D possibly matching TRBD1 (6 bases). Germline V gene sequence: CDR1 SGHDT, CDR2 YYEEEE. The V end was cut by 3 bases, the J end by 9 bases, with 16 bases between. The CDR3 sequence is 14 residues long.

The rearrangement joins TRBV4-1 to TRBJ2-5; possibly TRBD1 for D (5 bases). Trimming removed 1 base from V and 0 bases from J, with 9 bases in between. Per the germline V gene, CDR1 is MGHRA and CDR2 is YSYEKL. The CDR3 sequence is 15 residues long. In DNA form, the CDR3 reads TGCGCCAGCAGCCAAGGACAGACATACCAAGAGACCCAGTACTTC. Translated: CASSQGQTYQETQYF.

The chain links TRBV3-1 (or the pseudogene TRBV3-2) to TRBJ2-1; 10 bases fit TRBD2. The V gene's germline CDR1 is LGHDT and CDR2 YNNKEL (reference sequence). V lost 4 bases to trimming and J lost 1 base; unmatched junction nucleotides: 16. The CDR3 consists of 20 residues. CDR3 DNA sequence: TGTGCCAGCAGCCCCTTGGAGGGGCGGAGCGGGAGGGCTTCCTACAATGAGCAGTTCTTC. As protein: CASSPLEGRSGRASYNEQFF.

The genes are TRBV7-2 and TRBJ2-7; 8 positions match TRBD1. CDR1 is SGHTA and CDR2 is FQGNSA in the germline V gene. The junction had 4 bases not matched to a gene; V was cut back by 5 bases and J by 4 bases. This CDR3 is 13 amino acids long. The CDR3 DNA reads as TGTGCCAGCAGCAACGACAGGGGATACGAGCAGTACTTC. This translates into CASSNDRGYEQYF.

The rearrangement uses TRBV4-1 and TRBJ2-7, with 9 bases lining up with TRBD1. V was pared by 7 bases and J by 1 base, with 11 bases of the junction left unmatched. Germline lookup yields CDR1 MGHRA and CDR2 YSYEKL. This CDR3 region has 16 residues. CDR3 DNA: TGCGCCAGCACCGCAATGGCCGGACAGGGGTCCTACGAGCAGTACTTC. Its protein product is CASTAMAGQGSYEQYF.

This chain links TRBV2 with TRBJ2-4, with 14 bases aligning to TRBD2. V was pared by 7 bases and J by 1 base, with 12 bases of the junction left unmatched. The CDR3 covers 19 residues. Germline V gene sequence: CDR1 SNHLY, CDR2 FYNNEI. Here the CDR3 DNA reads TGTGCCAGCACCTGGACTAGCGGGGGGCCTCGAGGTGCCAAAAACATTCAGTACTTC. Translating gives CASTWTSGGPRGAKNIQYF. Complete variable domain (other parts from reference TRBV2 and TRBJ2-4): EPEVTQTPSHQVTQMGQEVILRCVPISNHLYFYWYRQILGQKVEFLVSFYNNEISEKSEIFDDQFSVERPDGSNFTLKIRSTKLEDSAMYFCASTWTSGGPRGAKNIQYFGAGTRLSVL.

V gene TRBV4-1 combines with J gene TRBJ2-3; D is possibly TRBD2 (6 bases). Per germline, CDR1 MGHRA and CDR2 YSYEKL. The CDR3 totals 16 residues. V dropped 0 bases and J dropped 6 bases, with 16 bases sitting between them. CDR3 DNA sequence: TGCGCCAGCAGCCAAGATTTTGCGGGGCCAAAGGATACGCAGTATTTT. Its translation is CASSQDFAGPKDTQYF.

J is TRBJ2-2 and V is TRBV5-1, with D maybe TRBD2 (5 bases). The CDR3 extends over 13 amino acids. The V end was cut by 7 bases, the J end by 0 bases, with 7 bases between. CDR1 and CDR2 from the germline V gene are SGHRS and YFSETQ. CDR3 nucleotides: TGCGCCAGCGGGAGCTCGAACACCGGGGAGCTGTTTTTT. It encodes CASGSSNTGELFF.

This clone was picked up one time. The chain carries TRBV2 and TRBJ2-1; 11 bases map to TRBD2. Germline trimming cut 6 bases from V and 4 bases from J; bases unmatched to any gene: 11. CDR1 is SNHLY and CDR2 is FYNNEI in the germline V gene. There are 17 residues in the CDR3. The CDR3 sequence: CASRSPPTSGIYNEQFF. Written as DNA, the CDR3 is TGTGCCAGCAGGTCACCCCCGACTAGCGGGATTTACAATGAGCAGTTCTTC.

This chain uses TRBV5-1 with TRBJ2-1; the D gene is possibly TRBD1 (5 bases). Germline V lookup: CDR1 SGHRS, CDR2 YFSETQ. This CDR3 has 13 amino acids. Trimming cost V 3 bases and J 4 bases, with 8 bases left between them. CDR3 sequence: CASSSDNYNEQFF. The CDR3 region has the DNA TGCGCCAGCAGCTCGGACAATTACAATGAGCAGTTCTTC. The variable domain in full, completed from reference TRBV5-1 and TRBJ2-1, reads KAGVTQTPRYLIKTRGQQVTLSCSPISGHRSVSWYQQTPGQGLQFLFEYFSETQRNKGNFPGRFSGRQFSNSRSEMNVSTLELGDSALYLCASSSDNYNEQFFGPGTRLTVL.

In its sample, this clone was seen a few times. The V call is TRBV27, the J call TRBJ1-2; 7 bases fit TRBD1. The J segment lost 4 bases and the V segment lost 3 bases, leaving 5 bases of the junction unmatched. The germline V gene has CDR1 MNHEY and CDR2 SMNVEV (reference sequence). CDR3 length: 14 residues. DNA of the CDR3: TGTGCCAGCAGTTTGGACAGGATAACCTATGGCTACACCTTC. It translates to CASSLDRITYGYTF.

The CDR3 spells CASSSGQDYSGNTIYF. CDR3 DNA sequence: TGTGCCAGCAGCAGCGGACAGGACTACTCTGGAAACACCATATATTTT. The gene calls are TRBV28 and TRBJ1-3, with 7 bases aligning to TRBD1. Losses at the gene ends were 6 bases for V and 0 bases for J; bases not matched to a gene: 8. CDR3 length: 16 amino acids. Germline V gene data show CDR1 as MDHEN and CDR2 as SYDVKM.

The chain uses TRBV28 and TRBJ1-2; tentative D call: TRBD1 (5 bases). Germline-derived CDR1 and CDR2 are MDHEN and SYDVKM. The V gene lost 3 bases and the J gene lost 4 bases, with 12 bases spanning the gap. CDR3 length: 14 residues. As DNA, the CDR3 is TGTGCCAGCAGTTTTCCTCGCGGGGGCTATGGCTACACCTTC. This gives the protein CASSFPRGGYGYTF.

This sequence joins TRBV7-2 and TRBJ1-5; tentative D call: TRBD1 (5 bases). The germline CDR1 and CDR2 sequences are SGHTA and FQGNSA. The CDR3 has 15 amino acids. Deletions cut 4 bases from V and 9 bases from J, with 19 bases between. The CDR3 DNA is TGTGCCAGCAGCTACCTCACAGGATCCGGCGGGCCCCAGCATTTT. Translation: CASSYLTGSGGPQHF.

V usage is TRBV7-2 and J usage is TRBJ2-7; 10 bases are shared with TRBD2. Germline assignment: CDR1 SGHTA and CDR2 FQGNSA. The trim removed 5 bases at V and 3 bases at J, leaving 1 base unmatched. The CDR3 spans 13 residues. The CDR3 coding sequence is TGTGCCAGCAGCAGGACTAGCGGCTACGAGCAGTACTTC. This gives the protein CASSRTSGYEQYF.

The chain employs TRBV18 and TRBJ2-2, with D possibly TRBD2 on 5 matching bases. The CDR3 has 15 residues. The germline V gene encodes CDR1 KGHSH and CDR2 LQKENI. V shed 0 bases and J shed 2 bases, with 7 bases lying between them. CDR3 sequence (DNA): TGTGCCAGCTCACCACCCGGGATCAACACCGGGGAGCTGTTTTTT. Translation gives CASSPPGINTGELFF.

The CDR3 region is CASSLEGTSYNEQFF. In nucleotides, the CDR3 is TGTGCCAGCAGCTTGGAGGGGACCTCCTACAATGAGCAGTTCTTC. The genes are TRBV7-2 and TRBJ2-1; D might be TRBD2 (6 bases). V lost 3 bases to trimming and J lost 0 bases, with 9 bases between them. The CDR3 extends over 15 amino acids. The V gene's germline CDR1 is SGHTA and CDR2 FQGNSA.

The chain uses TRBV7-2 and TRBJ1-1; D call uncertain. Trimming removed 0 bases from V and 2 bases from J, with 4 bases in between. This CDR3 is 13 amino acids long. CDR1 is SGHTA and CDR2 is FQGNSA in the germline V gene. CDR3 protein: CASSLAYNTEAFF. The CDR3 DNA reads TGTGCCAGCAGCTTAGCTTATAACACTGAAGCTTTCTTT.

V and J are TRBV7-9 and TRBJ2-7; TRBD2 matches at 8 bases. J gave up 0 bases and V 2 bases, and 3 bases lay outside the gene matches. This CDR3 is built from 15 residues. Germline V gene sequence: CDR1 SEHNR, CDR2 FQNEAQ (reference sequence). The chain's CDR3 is CASSLLAGSSYEQYF. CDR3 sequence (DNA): TGTGCCAGCAGCTTATTAGCGGGATCCTCCTACGAGCAGTACTTC.

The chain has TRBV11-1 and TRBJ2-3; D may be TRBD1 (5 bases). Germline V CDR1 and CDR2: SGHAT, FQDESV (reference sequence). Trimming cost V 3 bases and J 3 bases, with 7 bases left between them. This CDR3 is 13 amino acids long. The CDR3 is CASSLDTTDTQYF. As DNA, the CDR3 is TGTGCCAGCAGCTTGGACACAACAGATACGCAGTATTTT.

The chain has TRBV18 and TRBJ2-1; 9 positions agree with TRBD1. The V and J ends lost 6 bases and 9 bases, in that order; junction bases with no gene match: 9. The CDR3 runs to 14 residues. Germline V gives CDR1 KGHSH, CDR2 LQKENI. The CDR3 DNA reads TGTGCCAGCTCTTCTCGGACAGGGGAGAGTGAGCAGTTCTTC. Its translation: CASSSRTGESEQFF. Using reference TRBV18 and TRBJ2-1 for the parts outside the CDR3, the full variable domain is NAGVMQNPRHLVRRRGQEARLRCSPMKGHSHVYWYRQLPEEGLKFMVYLQKENIIDESGMPKERFSAEFPKEGPSILRIQQVVRGDSAAYFCASSSRTGESEQFFGPGTRLTVL.

In nucleotides, the CDR3 is TGTGCCAGCAGCCAAGCTGCAGGGGAGGAGACCCAGTACTTC. Protein sequence: CASSQAAGEETQYF. This chain links TRBV3-1 (or the pseudogene TRBV3-2) with TRBJ2-5, with D possibly matching TRBD1 (6 bases). CDR1 LGHDT and CDR2 YNNKEL come from the germline V gene (reference sequence). The V gene lost 1 base and the J gene lost 5 bases, with 11 bases spanning the gap. The CDR3 extends over 14 amino acids.

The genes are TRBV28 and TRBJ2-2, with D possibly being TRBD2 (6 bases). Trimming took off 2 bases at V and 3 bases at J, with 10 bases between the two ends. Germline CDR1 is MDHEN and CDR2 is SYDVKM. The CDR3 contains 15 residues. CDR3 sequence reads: CASSLGGLHTGELFF. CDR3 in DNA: TGTGCCAGCAGTTTAGGAGGGCTCCACACCGGGGAGCTGTTTTTT.

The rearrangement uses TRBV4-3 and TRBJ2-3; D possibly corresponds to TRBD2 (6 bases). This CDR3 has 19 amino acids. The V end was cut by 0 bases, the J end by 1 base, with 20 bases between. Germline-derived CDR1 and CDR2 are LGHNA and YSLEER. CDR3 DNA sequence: TGCGCCAGCAGCCAAGAAGACCGGGAGTGGAGTCCCGGCACAGATACGCAGTATTTT. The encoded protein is CASSQEDREWSPGTDTQYF.

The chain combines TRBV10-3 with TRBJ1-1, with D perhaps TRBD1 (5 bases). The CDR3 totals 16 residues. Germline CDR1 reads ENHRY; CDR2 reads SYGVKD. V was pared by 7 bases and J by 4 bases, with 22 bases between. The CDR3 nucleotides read TGTGCCATCATATATTCTGGCTTGGGGCTCGGCACTGAAGCTTTCTTT. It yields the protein CAIIYSGLGLGTEAFF.

The CDR3 here is CASSLEQGAAFF. For the CDR3, the DNA is TGCGCCAGCAGCTTGGAACAGGGGGCTGCTTTCTTT. The chain uses TRBV5-1 and TRBJ1-1; 9 positions agree with TRBD1. From germline, CDR1 is SGHRS and CDR2 YFSETQ. The CDR3 length is 12 residues. V was pared by 0 bases and J by 11 bases, with 2 bases of the junction left unmatched.